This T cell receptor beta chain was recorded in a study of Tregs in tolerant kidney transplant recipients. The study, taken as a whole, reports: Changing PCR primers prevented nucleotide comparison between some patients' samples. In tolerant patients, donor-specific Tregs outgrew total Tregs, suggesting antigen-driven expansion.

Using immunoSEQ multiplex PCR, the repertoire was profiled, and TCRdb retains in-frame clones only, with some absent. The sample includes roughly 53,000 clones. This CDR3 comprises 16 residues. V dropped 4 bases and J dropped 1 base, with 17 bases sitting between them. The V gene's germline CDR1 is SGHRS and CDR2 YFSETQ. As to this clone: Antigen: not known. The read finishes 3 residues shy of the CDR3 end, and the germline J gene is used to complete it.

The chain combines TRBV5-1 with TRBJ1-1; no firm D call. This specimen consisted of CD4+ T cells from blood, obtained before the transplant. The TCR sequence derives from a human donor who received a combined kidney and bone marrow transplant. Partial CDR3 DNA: TGCGCCAGCAGCCAGTCAAGGGTGGTTGGGAACACTGAA. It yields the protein CASSQSRVVGNTE. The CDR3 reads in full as CASSQSRVVGNTEAFF.